This TCR beta chain is drawn from a study of cytomegalovirus exposure and HLA in healthy donors. Across the study: For the approximately 390 genotyped donors, roughly 80% fell within the Caucasian-associated ancestry cluster.

13 Jbeta primers and 60 Vbeta primers were used for the PCR. Clones were read by immunoSEQ multiplex PCR, and TCRdb kept only the in-frame ones, dropping some. The sample comprises more than 80,000 clones, around 86% of which are singletons, and about 8.6% rests with the top ten. Germline CDR1 and CDR2: SGHTS and YDEGEE. V dropped 4 bases and J dropped 5; count of bases not matched to a gene: 11. The CDR3 length is 16 residues. This receptor was taken from a man aged 30 to 39 in good health and CMV-seropositive. The J gene is TRBJ2-2, the V gene TRBV5-8, with 7 bases aligning to TRBD1. Sample: PBMCs. In DNA form, the CDR3 reads TGTGCCAGCAGCACGTACAGGGGTGCGAGGACCGGGGAGCTGTTTTTT. Protein product: CASSTYRGARTGELFF.